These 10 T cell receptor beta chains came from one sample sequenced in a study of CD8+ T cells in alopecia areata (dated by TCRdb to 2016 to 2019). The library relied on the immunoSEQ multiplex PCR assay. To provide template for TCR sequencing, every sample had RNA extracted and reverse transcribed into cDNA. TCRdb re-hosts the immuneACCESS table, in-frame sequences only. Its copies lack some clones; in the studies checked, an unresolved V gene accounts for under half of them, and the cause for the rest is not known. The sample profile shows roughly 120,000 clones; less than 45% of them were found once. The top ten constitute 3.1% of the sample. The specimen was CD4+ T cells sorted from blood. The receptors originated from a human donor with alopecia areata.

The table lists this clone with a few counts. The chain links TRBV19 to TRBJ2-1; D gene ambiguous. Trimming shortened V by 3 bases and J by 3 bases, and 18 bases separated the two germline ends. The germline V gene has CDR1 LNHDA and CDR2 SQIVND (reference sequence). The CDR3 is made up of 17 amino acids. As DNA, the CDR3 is TGTGCCAGTAGTATGTCGACGACCTTAAAGTACTACAATGAGCAGTTCTTC. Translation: CASSMSTTLKYYNEQFF.

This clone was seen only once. The CDR3 loop reads CSVVTGADVRYTEAFF. The CDR3, as DNA: TGCAGCGTTGTTACGGGGGCAGATGTCCGCTACACTGAAGCTTTCTTT. The rearrangement joins TRBV29-1 to TRBJ1-1; possible D gene TRBD1, 6 bases. CDR1 SQVTM and CDR2 ANQGSEA come from the germline V gene. The CDR3 loop spans 16 amino acids. Trimming pared 4 bases from V and 3 bases from J, leaving 21 bases between.

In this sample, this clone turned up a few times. The CDR3 loop is CSVGREVNTEAFF. CDR3 in DNA: TGCAGCGTTGGAAGGGAAGTTAACACTGAAGCTTTCTTT. The chain combines TRBV29-1 with TRBJ1-1; no reliable D call. Between the trimmed V and J ends, which lost 4 bases and 2 bases, there was a span of 11 bases. The CDR3 is 13 residues long. The germline CDR1 and CDR2 sequences are SQVTM and ANQGSEA.

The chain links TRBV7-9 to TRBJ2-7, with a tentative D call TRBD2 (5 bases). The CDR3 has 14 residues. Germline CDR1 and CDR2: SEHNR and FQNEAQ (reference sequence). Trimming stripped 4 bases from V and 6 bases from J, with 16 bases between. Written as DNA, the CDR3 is TGTGCCAGCAGCTCGACCGGACTCTTCTCCGAGCAGTACTTC. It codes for CASSSTGLFSEQYF.

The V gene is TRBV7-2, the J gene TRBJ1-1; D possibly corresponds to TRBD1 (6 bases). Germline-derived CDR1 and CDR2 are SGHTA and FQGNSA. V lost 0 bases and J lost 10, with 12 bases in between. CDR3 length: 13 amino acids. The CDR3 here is CASSLAGGRGAFF. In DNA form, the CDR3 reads TGTGCCAGCAGCTTAGCGGGGGGGCGAGGAGCTTTCTTT.

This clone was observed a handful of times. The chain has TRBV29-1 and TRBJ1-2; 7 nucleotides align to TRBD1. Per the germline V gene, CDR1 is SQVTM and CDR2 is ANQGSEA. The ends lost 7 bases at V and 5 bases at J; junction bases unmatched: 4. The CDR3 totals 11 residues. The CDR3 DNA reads TGCAGCGGTCGACAGGGATATGGCTACACCTTC. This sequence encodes CSGRQGYGYTF.

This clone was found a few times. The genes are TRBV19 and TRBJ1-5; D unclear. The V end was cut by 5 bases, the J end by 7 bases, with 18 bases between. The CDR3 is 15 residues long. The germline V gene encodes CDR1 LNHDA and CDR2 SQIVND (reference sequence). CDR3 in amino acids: CASSPGVERSQPQHF. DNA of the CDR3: TGTGCCAGTAGTCCAGGCGTAGAGAGGAGCCAGCCCCAGCATTTT. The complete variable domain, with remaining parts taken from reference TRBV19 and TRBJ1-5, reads DGGITQSPKYLFRKEGQNVTLSCEQNLNHDAMYWYRQDPGQGLRLIYYSQIVNDFQKGDIAEGYSVSREKKESFPLTVTSAQKNPTAFYLCASSPGVERSQPQHFGDGTRLSIL.

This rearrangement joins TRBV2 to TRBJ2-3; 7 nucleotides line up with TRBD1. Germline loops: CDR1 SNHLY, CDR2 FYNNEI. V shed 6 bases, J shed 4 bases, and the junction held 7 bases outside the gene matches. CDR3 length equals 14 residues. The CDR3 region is CASRGRQGPDTQYF. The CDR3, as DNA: TGTGCCAGCAGGGGTAGACAGGGCCCAGATACGCAGTATTTT. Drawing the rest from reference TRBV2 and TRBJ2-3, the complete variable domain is EPEVTQTPSHQVTQMGQEVILRCVPISNHLYFYWYRQILGQKVEFLVSFYNNEISEKSEIFDDQFSVERPDGSNFTLKIRSTKLEDSAMYFCASRGRQGPDTQYFGPGTRLTVL.

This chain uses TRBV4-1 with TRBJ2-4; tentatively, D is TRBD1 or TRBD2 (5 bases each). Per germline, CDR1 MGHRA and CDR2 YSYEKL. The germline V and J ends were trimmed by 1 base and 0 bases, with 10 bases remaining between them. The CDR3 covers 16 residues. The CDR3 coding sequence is TGCGCCAGCAGCCAAGTGGGGACGCTAGCCAAAAACATTCAGTACTTC. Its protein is CASSQVGTLAKNIQYF.

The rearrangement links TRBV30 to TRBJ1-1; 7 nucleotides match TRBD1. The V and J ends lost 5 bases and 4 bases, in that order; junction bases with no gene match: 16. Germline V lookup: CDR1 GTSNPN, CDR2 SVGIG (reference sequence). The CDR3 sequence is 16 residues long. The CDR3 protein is CAWLGRGQAVGTEAFF. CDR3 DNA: TGTGCCTGGTTGGGGCGAGGACAGGCGGTGGGCACTGAAGCTTTCTTT.